Listed here is a single TCR beta chain. The length of the CDR3 is 13 residues. Germline V gene data show CDR1 as SGHRS and CDR2 as YFSETQ. The V gene lost 3 bases and the J gene lost 2 bases, with 7 bases spanning the gap. This record comes from a study of OX40 agonist ivuxolimab in advanced cancers. The table came from immunoSEQ multiplex PCR; TCRdb's copy has only in-frame clones and leaves some out. The sample yields 73,000 or so clones, approximately 86% seen once. Sequencing was performed on CD4+ or CD8+ T cells sorted from blood, taken in a trial of the OX40 agonist ivuxolimab. The sequence was obtained from an adult with an advanced solid tumor such as melanoma, head and neck, liver or kidney cancer. The chain combines TRBV5-1 with TRBJ2-3; D is unresolved. The DNA of the CDR3 is TGCGCCAGCAGCTCCATTCCCACAGATACGCAGTATTTT. Translated, it gives CASSSIPTDTQYF.